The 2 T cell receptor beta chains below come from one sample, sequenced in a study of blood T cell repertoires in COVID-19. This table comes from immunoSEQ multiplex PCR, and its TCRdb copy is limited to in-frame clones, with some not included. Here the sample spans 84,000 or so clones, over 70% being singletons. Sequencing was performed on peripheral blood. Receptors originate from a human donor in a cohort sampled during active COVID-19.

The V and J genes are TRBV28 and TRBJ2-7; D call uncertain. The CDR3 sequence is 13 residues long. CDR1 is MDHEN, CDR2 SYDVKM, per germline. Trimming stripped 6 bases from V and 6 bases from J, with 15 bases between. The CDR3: CASSPPGPGEQYF. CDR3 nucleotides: TGTGCCAGCAGCCCTCCTGGTCCCGGCGAGCAGTACTTC. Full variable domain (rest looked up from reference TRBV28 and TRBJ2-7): DVKVTQSSRYLVKRTGEKVFLECVQDMDHENMFWYRQDPGLGLRLIYFSYDVKMKEKGDIPEGYSVSREKKERFSLILESASTNQTSMYLCASSPPGPGEQYFGPGTRLTVT.

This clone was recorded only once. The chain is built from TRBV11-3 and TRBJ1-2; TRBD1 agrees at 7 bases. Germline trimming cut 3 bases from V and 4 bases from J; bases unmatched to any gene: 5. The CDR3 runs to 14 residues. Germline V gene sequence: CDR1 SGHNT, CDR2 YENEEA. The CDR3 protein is CASSFGQAVYGYTF. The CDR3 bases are TGTGCCAGCAGCTTCGGACAGGCGGTCTATGGCTACACCTTC.